This entry lists 27 T cell receptor beta chains sequenced from one sample in a study of blood T cells in healthy people across ages. Primers used in a second PCR of about 7 to 11 cycles were a sample-barcoded 5' primer and a J-beta primer mix. TCRdb redid the calling of the 5' RACE reads with MiXCR, one entry per CDR3 protein. The sample carries about 640,000 distinct CDR3 sequences, 58% recorded once. The sequenced sample consisted of blood. Every receptor here comes from a man aged 55 to 70 in good health.

This rearrangement joins TRBV6-6 to TRBJ1-6; D is unclear. CDR3 size: 13 residues. V lost 6 bases, J lost 8 bases, and 11 bases lay in between. CDR1 is MNHNY, CDR2 SVGAGI, per germline (reference sequence). CDR3 nucleotides: TGTGCCAGCAGCAATGGGAGGCATTCACCCCTCCACTTT. Translation: CASSNGRHSPLHF.

This rearrangement joins TRBV20-1 to TRBJ2-1; 10 bases line up with TRBD2. V trimming: 6 bases; J trimming: 9 bases; junction bases outside the gene matches: 11. This CDR3 comprises 14 residues. Germline V CDR1 and CDR2: DFQATT, SNEGSKA (reference sequence). CDR3 sequence reads: CSAIPSGGLFEQFF. The CDR3 coding sequence is TGCAGTGCGATCCCTAGCGGGGGATTATTTGAGCAGTTCTTC.

The V gene is TRBV6-5, the J gene TRBJ1-6; tentatively, D is TRBD1 (5 bases). Deletions cut 6 bases from V and 5 bases from J, with 8 bases between. Germline-derived CDR1 and CDR2 are MNHEY and SVGAGI. CDR3 size: 13 residues. CDR3 bases: TGTGCCAGCAGCCCAGGGAATAATTCACCCCTCCACTTT. As protein: CASSPGNNSPLHF.

The chain links TRBV29-1 to TRBJ2-3; 9 nucleotides agree with TRBD2. The CDR3 runs 17 residues. The germline V gene encodes CDR1 SQVTM and CDR2 ANQGSEA. The V and J ends lost 5 bases and 4 bases, in that order; junction bases with no gene match: 16. The CDR3 DNA reads as TGCAGCGTTTCGGGCGGGGGGGTGAACCCCAGCTCAGATACGCAGTATTTT. This gives the protein CSVSGGGVNPSSDTQYF.

V and J are TRBV5-1 and TRBJ1-2; D gene unclear. Germline V gives CDR1 SGHRS, CDR2 YFSETQ. The CDR3 consists of 15 residues. V was cut by 4 bases and J by 0 bases, with 13 bases left in between. The CDR3 loop is CASSSVDGSNYGYTF. In nucleotides, the CDR3 is TGCGCCAGCAGCAGCGTAGACGGATCTAACTATGGCTACACCTTC. The full variable domain, in which reference TRBV5-1 and TRBJ1-2 provide the parts outside the CDR3, is KAGVTQTPRYLIKTRGQQVTLSCSPISGHRSVSWYQQTPGQGLQFLFEYFSETQRNKGNFPGRFSGRQFSNSRSEMNVSTLELGDSALYLCASSSVDGSNYGYTFGSGTRLTVV.

In its sample, this clonotype was seen once. The V gene is TRBV11-2, the J gene TRBJ1-6, with TRBD1 identical over 10 bases. Germline V gene sequence: CDR1 SGHAT, CDR2 FQNNGV. The length of the CDR3 is 16 residues. V dropped 0 bases and J dropped 7; count of bases not matched to a gene: 3. CDR3 nucleotide sequence: TGTGCCAGCAGCTTAGATAGGGGACAGGGGAATTCACCCCTCCACTTT. Protein sequence: CASSLDRGQGNSPLHF.

This clonotype came up a few times. CDR3 coding DNA: TGCGCCAGCAGCTTGGCTCAGACTAACTATGGCTACACCTTC. Amino acid sequence: CASSLAQTNYGYTF. The chain combines TRBV5-1 with TRBJ1-2; no clear D. Deletions cut 0 bases from V and 0 bases from J, with 6 bases between. The CDR3 loop spans 14 amino acids. CDR1 is SGHRS, CDR2 YFSETQ, per germline.

This clonotype was seen ten or more times. The rearrangement links TRBV12-3 or TRBV12-4 to TRBJ2-5; no reliable D call. Trimming removed 3 bases from V and 0 bases from J, with 8 bases in between. The CDR3 consists of 14 residues. Here the CDR3 reads CASSFAAHQETQYF. As DNA, the CDR3 is TGTGCCAGCAGTTTCGCGGCTCACCAAGAGACCCAGTACTTC.

The DNA of the CDR3 is TGCGCCAGCAGCCGACAATGGACCCCTAGCGGGGACTACAATGAGCAGTTCTTC. It codes for CASSRQWTPSGDYNEQFF. The rearrangement uses TRBV4-1 and TRBJ2-1, with 9 positions matching TRBD2. The CDR3 covers 18 residues. The V gene end was trimmed by 4 bases and the J gene end by 3 bases; junction bases not matched to a gene: 13. Germline CDR1 and CDR2: MGHRA and YSYEKL.

The V and J genes are TRBV5-8 and TRBJ1-1, with 8 bases that match TRBD1. This CDR3 contains 13 residues. Germline-derived CDR1 and CDR2 are SGHTS and YDEGEE. After removal of 3 bases from V and 8 bases from J, the junction contained 6 bases not matched to a gene. CDR3 bases: TGTGCCAGCAGCTGGGGGGGGGACAGGGAAGCTTTCTTT. Translated, it gives CASSWGGDREAFF.

This clonotype was picked up a small number of times. This chain uses TRBV7-2 with TRBJ2-7, with 7 bases matching TRBD1. There are 14 residues in the CDR3. Germline trimming cut 5 bases from V and 0 bases from J; bases unmatched to any gene: 4. Germline CDR1 is SGHTA and CDR2 is FQGNSA. In DNA form, the CDR3 reads TGTGCCAGCAGCGCGACAGGGTTCTCCTACGAGCAGTACTTC. Protein sequence: CASSATGFSYEQYF. The full variable domain, completed using reference TRBV7-2 and TRBJ2-7, is GAGVSQSPSNKVTEKGKDVELRCDPISGHTALYWYRQSLGQGLEFLIYFQGNSAPDKSGLPSDRFSAERTGGSVSTLTIQRTQQEDSAVYLCASSATGFSYEQYFGPGTRLTVT.

Notes on this clonotype: A single base separates this from a much larger clone, so it may be a read error. The V call is TRBV6-5, the J call TRBJ2-2; D possibly corresponds to TRBD2 (7 bases). V lost 6 bases and J lost 7, with 18 bases in between. The CDR3 contains 15 residues. CDR1 is MNHEY, CDR2 SVGAGI, per germline. CDR3 protein: CASSFARGLGGELFF. The CDR3 DNA sequence: TGTGCCAGCAGCTTCGCGCGGGGGCTAGGCGGGGAGCTGTTTTTT.

This clonotype was counted only a few times. V usage is TRBV4-2 and J usage is TRBJ1-2; D uncertain. The germline V gene encodes CDR1 LGHNA and CDR2 YNFKEQ. The length of the CDR3 is 16 residues. Trimming pared 0 bases from V and 4 bases from J, leaving 15 bases between. CDR3 sequence reads: CASSQDKGRAGYGYTF. In DNA, the CDR3 is TGTGCCAGCAGCCAAGATAAGGGCAGAGCGGGCTATGGCTACACCTTC.

The chain carries TRBV10-3 and TRBJ2-5; D may be TRBD1 (5 bases). The V gene's germline CDR1 is ENHRY and CDR2 SYGVKD. The CDR3 runs to 14 residues. Trimming removed 3 bases from V and 2 bases from J, with 10 bases in between. The CDR3 DNA follows: TGTGCCATCAGTGACAGGGCAGGGCAAGAGACCCAGTACTTC. It specifies CAISDRAGQETQYF.

This clonotype was counted between two and nine times. V and J are TRBV15 and TRBJ1-5; TRBD1 aligns across 7 bases. The CDR3 sequence is 14 residues long. Germline V gene lookup returns CDR1 LNHNV and CDR2 YYDKDF (reference sequence). The ends lost 5 bases at V and 3 bases at J; junction bases unmatched: 4. The CDR3, as DNA: TGTGCCACCAGCCGGGGACAGATCAATCAGCCCCAGCATTTT. Translation gives CATSRGQINQPQHF.

The table lists this clonotype with a count of one. The chain links TRBV5-6 to TRBJ2-5; TRBD2 matches at 8 bases. The junction had 8 bases not matched to a gene; V was cut back by 4 bases and J by 3 bases. The CDR3 runs to 15 residues. Per germline, CDR1 SGHDT and CDR2 YYEEEE. CDR3 in amino acids: CASSLLTSAKETQYF. As DNA, the CDR3 is TGTGCCAGCAGCCTACTGACTAGCGCGAAAGAGACCCAGTACTTC.

V usage is TRBV29-1 and J usage is TRBJ2-1; the D gene is possibly TRBD2 (5 bases). The CDR3 has 13 residues. Germline CDR1 reads SQVTM; CDR2 reads ANQGSEA. The V end was cut by 3 bases, the J end by 8 bases, with 14 bases between. CDR3 nucleotide sequence: TGCAGCGTTGATAGTGCCGGGGTCGATGAGCAGTTCTTC. Protein: CSVDSAGVDEQFF.

The chain joins TRBV7-9 to TRBJ2-3; the match to TRBD2 covers 7 bases. The V and J ends lost 1 base and 2 bases, in that order; junction bases with no gene match: 6. Germline CDR1 and CDR2: SEHNR and FQNEAQ (reference sequence). This CDR3 region has 16 residues. The CDR3 here is CASSLGAGSTTDTQYF. The DNA for the CDR3 is TGTGCCAGCAGCTTAGGAGCGGGGTCCACCACAGATACGCAGTATTTT. Using reference TRBV7-9 and TRBJ2-3 for the parts outside the CDR3, the full variable domain is DTGVSQNPRHKITKRGQNVTFRCDPISEHNRLYWYRQTLGQGPEFLTYFQNEAQLEKSRLLSDRFSAERPKGSFSTLEIQRTEQGDSAMYLCASSLGAGSTTDTQYFGPGTRLTVL.

This chain links TRBV5-4 with TRBJ2-7; D is possibly TRBD1 or TRBD2 (5 bases each). The DNA end lines up better with TRBJ2-4; the J call may be wrong. The CDR3 has 13 residues. Germline V gene sequence: CDR1 SGHNT, CDR2 YYREEE (reference sequence). In DNA form, the CDR3 reads TGTGCCAGCAGCCCGGGACCCCAAAACATTCAGTACTTC. Residues: CASSPGPQNIQYF.

The chain combines TRBV28 with TRBJ1-5; maybe TRBD1 (5 bases). The germline gives CDR1 MDHEN, CDR2 SYDVKM. The V and J ends lost 3 bases and 1 base respectively, with 10 bases between them. There are 15 residues in the CDR3. DNA of the CDR3: TGTGCCAGCAGTTTCGGGGACCGAAGCAATCAGCCCCAGCATTTT. Its translation: CASSFGDRSNQPQHF.

V and J are TRBV14 and TRBJ2-7, with unresolved D. The V and J ends lost 3 bases and 3 bases respectively, with 9 bases between them. This CDR3 contains 13 residues. Germline CDR1 SGHDN, CDR2 FVKESK. CDR3 protein: CASSQPARYEQYF. CDR3 bases: TGTGCCAGCAGCCAGCCGGCGCGCTACGAGCAGTACTTC.

This clonotype occurred a few times. CDR3 sequence reads: CSARASGGAGFNEQFF. CDR3 in DNA: TGCAGTGCTAGAGCTAGCGGGGGGGCCGGTTTCAATGAGCAGTTCTTC. The chain couples TRBV20-1 to TRBJ2-1; 12 bases are shared with TRBD2. V shed 1 base, J shed 6 bases, and the junction held 7 bases outside the gene matches. This CDR3 is 16 amino acids long. Germline V gives CDR1 DFQATT, CDR2 SNEGSKA (reference sequence).

The V gene is TRBV12-3 or TRBV12-4, the J gene TRBJ1-5; 7 bases match TRBD1. After removal of 5 bases from V and 6 bases from J, the junction contained 4 bases not matched to a gene. The CDR3 loop spans 13 amino acids. CDR3 nucleotides: TGTGCCAGCAGTGTCCAGGGGGGTCAGCCCCAGCATTTT. This translates into CASSVQGGQPQHF.

The rearrangement joins TRBV20-1 to TRBJ2-6, with 8 positions matching TRBD1. The CDR3 sequence is 12 residues long. Germline V gene lookup returns CDR1 DFQATT and CDR2 SNEGSKA (reference sequence). Trimming at V came to 7 bases and at J to 4 bases, leaving 0 bases not matched to a gene. The CDR3 DNA reads as TGCAGTGGACAGGGGGGGGCCAACGTCCTGACTTTC. It translates to CSGQGGANVLTF.

V and J are TRBV5-1 and TRBJ1-2; 7 positions match TRBD1. CDR3 length equals 13 residues. J lost 8 bases, V lost 5 bases, and 9 bases had no gene match. In germline, CDR1 is SGHRS, CDR2 YFSETQ. CDR3 nucleotide sequence: TGCGCCAGCAGAAGGGACAGCGGGGCAGGCTACACCTTC. Translating gives CASRRDSGAGYTF.

The CDR3 DNA reads TGTGCCAGCAGCTTAGTACGGCGGGGCCCTCAAGAGACCCAGTACTTC. It is translated as CASSLVRRGPQETQYF. The rearrangement uses TRBV7-2 and TRBJ2-5; a weak D match, TRBD2 (6 bases). The CDR3 loop spans 16 amino acids. Deletions cut 1 base from V and 2 bases from J, with 14 bases between. Germline assignment: CDR1 SGHTA and CDR2 FQGNSA.

This clonotype came up a few times. This chain joins TRBV29-1 and TRBJ2-1, with 15 nucleotides matching TRBD2. This CDR3 contains 18 residues. Germline V gene lookup returns CDR1 SQVTM and CDR2 ANQGSEA. J gave up 0 bases and V 1 base, and 4 bases lay outside the gene matches. CDR3 in DNA: TGCAGCGTTGAAGCCGGGACTAGCGGGGGGACCTCCTACAATGAGCAGTTCTTC. Protein: CSVEAGTSGGTSYNEQFF.